The entry below describes one T cell receptor beta chain. Its antigen is not identified. These data belong to a study of cytomegalovirus exposure and HLA in healthy donors. Study observations and caveats: Highly shared variants forming one cluster were likely a sequencing artifact. Relative to the roughly 700-donor mean, N-insertions were reportedly fewer in an Asian-associated ancestry cluster in a later analysis. In a later analysis, HLA-associated beta chains showed higher expansion and lower generation probabilities than comparable chains.

All donors participated as healthy donors of bone marrow. The PCR made use of 60 Vbeta and 13 Jbeta primers. The protocol was immunoSEQ multiplex PCR, while the TCRdb copy is restricted to in-frame clones and leaves out a portion. The profile shows some 110,000 clones, approximately 80% of them singletons. Trimming at V came to 4 bases and at J to 4 bases, leaving 18 bases not matched to a gene. The CDR3 extends over 20 amino acids. Germline values: CDR1 MNHEY, CDR2 SMNVEV (reference sequence). The receptor was derived from a woman in her thirties in good health and CMV-seronegative. J is TRBJ2-1 and V is TRBV27; TRBD2 agrees at 11 bases. Sequenced material: PBMCs. In nucleotides, the CDR3 is TGTGCCAGCAGTTCTGGCCTAGCGGGGGGTGATCGGAGTTCGTACAATGAGCAGTTCTTC. Its translation is CASSSGLAGGDRSSYNEQFF.